The 28 T cell receptor beta chains below all came from one sample that was sequenced in a study of Graves' ophthalmopathy and Graves' hyperthyroidism. Amplifying from RNA transcripts, the study obtained TCR beta CDR3 regions. An initial RT-PCR round employing HTBI primers preceded a second-round multiplex PCR. TCRdb independently ran MiXCR on the multiplex PCR reads; one entry per CDR3 protein. Among 300,000 to 350,000 distinct CDR3 sequences listed, around a sixth were seen once. Sequenced sample: peripheral blood. The receptors come from an adult man with Graves' ophthalmopathy.

This clonotype was seen many times. The chain has TRBV5-1 and TRBJ2-7; D is uncertain. V was shortened by 0 bases and J by 3 bases, with 13 bases between the two germline ends. Germline-derived CDR1 and CDR2 are SGHRS and YFSETQ. This CDR3 has 15 amino acids. The CDR3 DNA sequence: TGCGCCAGCAGCTTGGAAAGGGCAGTCCTCTACGAGCAGTACTTC. Encoded protein: CASSLERAVLYEQYF.

This clonotype was counted a few times. V usage is TRBV2 and J usage is TRBJ2-3; TRBD2 agrees at 8 bases. The trim removed 7 bases at V and 2 bases at J, leaving 2 bases unmatched. The CDR3 covers 13 residues. Germline loops: CDR1 SNHLY, CDR2 FYNNEI. The CDR3 protein is CASTLAVTDTQYF. The CDR3 region has the DNA TGTGCCAGCACACTAGCGGTCACAGATACGCAGTATTTT.

There are many counts of this clonotype. The rearrangement links TRBV20-1 to TRBJ1-5; D ambiguous. Germline V CDR1 and CDR2: DFQATT, SNEGSKA (reference sequence). V was pared by 1 base and J by 10 bases, with 8 bases between. The CDR3 sequence is 11 residues long. The CDR3, as DNA: TGCAGTGCTAGAGTGGGTGATCCCCAGCATTTT. Protein product: CSARVGDPQHF.

This clonotype was seen many times. V and J are TRBV30 and TRBJ1-5; TRBD1 agrees at 10 bases. CDR1 and CDR2 from the germline V gene are GTSNPN and SVGIG (reference sequence). Unmatched junction bases numbered 3, after V lost 4 bases and J lost 0 bases. This CDR3 is built from 15 residues. The CDR3 DNA reads TGTGCCTGGAAAGGGACAGGGGATAGCAATCAGCCCCAGCATTTT. It is translated as CAWKGTGDSNQPQHF.

This clonotype was seen ten or more times. The rearrangement links TRBV6-1 to TRBJ1-1; TRBD1 might be the D (5 bases). CDR1 is MNHNS, CDR2 SASEGT, per germline. The CDR3 loop spans 15 amino acids. V lost 3 bases, J lost 1 base, and 12 bases lay in between. The DNA of the CDR3 is TGTGCCAGCAGTGACCACAGGATACCGAACACTGAAGCTTTCTTT. It encodes CASSDHRIPNTEAFF.

This clonotype was detected a few times. The chain uses TRBV6-2 or TRBV6-3 and TRBJ2-7, with 8 bases aligning to TRBD1. The CDR3 has 15 residues. Looked up from germline, CDR1 is MNHEY and CDR2 is SVGEGT. With 5 bases clipped from V and 7 bases from J, the junction kept 13 bases outside the gene matches. CDR3 sequence (DNA): TGTGCCAGCAGTCCCAGGTCCAGGGGGCGCGAAGAGCAGTACTTC. The encoded protein is CASSPRSRGREEQYF.

At least ten counts were recorded for this clonotype. The chain is built from TRBV27 and TRBJ2-2, with 10 bases lining up with TRBD1. V was pared by 5 bases and J by 3 bases, with 6 bases of the junction left unmatched. The CDR3 has 16 residues. Germline values: CDR1 MNHEY, CDR2 SMNVEV (reference sequence). The CDR3 nucleotides are TGTGCCAGCAGTCCCGGGACAGGGGCCTACACCGGGGAGCTGTTTTTT. The encoded protein is CASSPGTGAYTGELFF.

This clonotype was detected a few times. The rearrangement uses TRBV11-2 and TRBJ2-5, with D unclear. Germline V CDR1 and CDR2: SGHAT, FQNNGV. This CDR3 spans 15 amino acids. Trimming took 1 base from V and 4 from J, leaving 13 bases between them. The CDR3 region has the DNA TGTGCCAGCAGCTTAGGGCCGGGCCCCGGAGAGACCCAGTACTTC. Residues: CASSLGPGPGETQYF.

There are many counts of this clonotype. This chain uses TRBV20-1 with TRBJ1-2; the D gene is possibly TRBD1 (6 bases). Per the germline V gene, CDR1 is DFQATT and CDR2 is SNEGSKA (reference sequence). CDR3 size: 13 residues. Deletions cut 4 bases from V and 7 bases from J, with 16 bases between. CDR3 loop: CSAIKGGQLGYTF. In nucleotides, the CDR3 is TGCAGTGCTATAAAAGGGGGGCAACTTGGCTACACCTTC.

This clonotype appeared many times. This chain links TRBV6-2 or TRBV6-3 with TRBJ2-7; TRBD2 matches at 7 bases. This CDR3 is 12 amino acids long. The germline V gene has CDR1 MNHEY and CDR2 SVGEGT. Trimming removed 5 bases from V and 6 bases from J; junction bases left unmatched: 4. This CDR3 is CASSRGRGEQYF. For the CDR3, the DNA is TGTGCCAGCAGTCGTGGGAGGGGCGAGCAGTACTTC.

The chain employs TRBV12-3 or TRBV12-4 and TRBJ1-2, with 11 positions matching TRBD1. This CDR3 contains 12 residues. V shed 8 bases and J 7 bases; nucleotides not matched to a gene: 3. As DNA, the CDR3 is TGTGCCAGCCGGGACAGGGGGTCTGGCTACACCTTC. Translating it yields CASRDRGSGYTF.

This clonotype was seen a handful of times. The chain carries TRBV7-8 and TRBJ2-7; D might be TRBD1 (5 bases). CDR3 length equals 13 residues. Germline loops: CDR1 SGHVS, CDR2 FQNEAQ. V shed 3 bases and J shed 7 bases, with 13 bases lying between them. This chain's CDR3 is CASSFSDTIEQYF. CDR3 bases: TGTGCCAGCAGCTTTTCGGACACCATAGAGCAGTACTTC.

This clonotype has ten or more counts. V usage is TRBV6-1 and J usage is TRBJ2-7; 7 bases match TRBD1. The junction had 3 bases not matched to a gene; V was cut back by 2 bases and J by 5 bases. The CDR3 is 13 amino acids. Germline-derived CDR1 and CDR2 are MNHNS and SASEGT. In DNA, the CDR3 is TGTGCCAGCAGTGAACAAACAGGGGACGAGCAGTACTTC. This codes for CASSEQTGDEQYF.

This clonotype occurred many times. The J gene is TRBJ1-1, the V gene TRBV27; TRBD1 aligns across 8 bases. With 3 bases clipped from V and 3 bases from J, the junction kept 12 bases outside the gene matches. This CDR3 has 17 residues. Germline V gene lookup returns CDR1 MNHEY and CDR2 SMNVEV (reference sequence). The CDR3 region has the DNA TGTGCCAGCAGTTTCAGGACAGGGTCGCCTATTGACACTGAAGCTTTCTTT. Residues: CASSFRTGSPIDTEAFF.

This clonotype was counted at least ten times. The chain uses TRBV19 and TRBJ1-5, with 10 bases identical to TRBD1. CDR3 size: 18 residues. Germline-derived CDR1 and CDR2 are LNHDA and SQIVND (reference sequence). V shed 6 bases and J 3 bases; nucleotides not matched to a gene: 14. CDR3 nucleotide sequence: TGTGCCAGTAGCTCCGGGGGGACAGGGGACACCTCCAATCAGCCCCAGCATTTT. Residues: CASSSGGTGDTSNQPQHF.

The sample holds many counts of this clonotype. This rearrangement joins TRBV6-5 to TRBJ2-7; no reliable D call. This CDR3 spans 12 amino acids. CDR1 and CDR2 from the germline V gene are MNHEY and SVGAGI. The V and J ends lost 0 bases and 6 bases respectively, with 6 bases between them. Here the CDR3 reads CASSYSSPEQYF. As DNA, the CDR3 is TGTGCCAGCAGTTACTCGAGTCCCGAGCAGTACTTC.

This clonotype has a count of ten or more. This chain links TRBV6-5 with TRBJ1-2; tentatively, D is TRBD1 (6 bases). Trimming shortened V by 9 bases and J by 1 base, and 12 bases separated the two germline ends. Germline V gene data show CDR1 as MNHEY and CDR2 as SVGAGI. CDR3 size: 13 residues. This CDR3 is CASRSQGNYGYTF. Here the CDR3 DNA reads TGTGCCAGTCGTTCACAGGGTAACTATGGCTACACCTTC.

This clonotype was observed at least ten times. The chain employs TRBV4-1 and TRBJ2-7; TRBD1 agrees at 9 bases. V lost 3 bases and J lost 2; bases outside the gene matches: 5. Looked up from germline, CDR1 is MGHRA and CDR2 is YSYEKL. CDR3 size: 15 residues. CDR3 residues: CASSQDRQGAYEQYF. The CDR3 DNA sequence: TGCGCCAGCAGCCAGGATAGACAGGGGGCCTACGAGCAGTACTTC.

This clonotype was observed many times. The rearrangement joins TRBV7-2 to TRBJ2-5, with a tentative D call TRBD2 (6 bases). This CDR3 is 14 amino acids long. V was cut by 5 bases and J by 5 bases, with 15 bases left in between. From germline, CDR1 is SGHTA and CDR2 FQGNSA. For the CDR3, the DNA is TGTGCCAGCAGCCGTTTGGGAGGAGGCGAGACCCAGTACTTC. Amino acids: CASSRLGGGETQYF.

The rearrangement links TRBV12-3 or TRBV12-4 to TRBJ2-7, with 10 bases lining up with TRBD2. Trimming at V came to 5 bases and at J to 0 bases, leaving 7 bases not matched to a gene. This CDR3 has 16 amino acids. CDR3 DNA: TGTGCCAGCAGTAGTAGCGGGAGGTCCAACTCCTACGAGCAGTACTTC. Amino acids: CASSSSGRSNSYEQYF.

This clonotype was seen ten or more times. The chain has TRBV7-2 and TRBJ2-5; TRBD2 might be the D (6 bases). The germline gives CDR1 SGHTA, CDR2 FQGNSA. The CDR3 totals 15 residues. Trimming stripped 2 bases from V and 1 base from J, with 11 bases between. CDR3 in DNA: TGTGCCAGCAGCTTAACCCTAGCGCTCCAAGAGACCCAGTACTTC. Translating gives CASSLTLALQETQYF.

The count of this clonotype is one. The J gene is TRBJ1-2, the V gene TRBV20-1, with D possibly TRBD1 on 6 matching bases. The V end was cut by 3 bases, the J end by 1 base, with 9 bases between. Germline values: CDR1 DFQATT, CDR2 SNEGSKA (reference sequence). The CDR3 sequence is 13 residues long. CDR3 nucleotide sequence: TGCAGTGCTAGTCCCAGGGGTAACTATGGCTACACCTTC. Translated: CSASPRGNYGYTF.

This clonotype came up a few times. The gene calls are TRBV29-1 and TRBJ2-5; 7 bases match TRBD1. Looked up from germline, CDR1 is SQVTM and CDR2 is ANQGSEA. CDR3 size: 13 residues. Trimming removed 1 base from V and 4 bases from J; junction bases left unmatched: 3. The CDR3 DNA sequence: TGCAGCGTTGAAGGACAGGGCGGAGAGACCCAGTACTTC. This gives the protein CSVEGQGGETQYF.

This clonotype was counted many times. The chain employs TRBV30 and TRBJ2-5, with 7 bases identical to TRBD1. In germline, CDR1 is GTSNPN, CDR2 SVGIG (reference sequence). J was trimmed by 2 bases and V by 2 bases; bases with no gene match: 5. The CDR3 has 14 amino acids. CDR3 sequence (DNA): TGTGCCTGGAGTCCGGGACAGCCACAAGAGACCCAGTACTTC. Translating it yields CAWSPGQPQETQYF.

This clonotype has at least ten counts. The V call is TRBV4-1, the J call TRBJ1-2; 7 bases line up with TRBD1. The trim removed 1 base at V and 10 bases at J, leaving 9 bases unmatched. Germline CDR1 is MGHRA and CDR2 is YSYEKL. The CDR3 spans 14 residues. The CDR3 DNA reads TGCGCCAGCAGCCAAGGACAGGGCGACTGGGTCTACACCTTC. It yields the protein CASSQGQGDWVYTF.

The chain links TRBV20-1 to TRBJ1-1; 7 nucleotides line up with TRBD1. Germline values: CDR1 DFQATT, CDR2 SNEGSKA (reference sequence). This CDR3 has 14 residues. V lost 1 base, J lost 4 bases, and 6 bases stayed unmatched. Here the CDR3 DNA reads TGCAGTGCTAGAGTCCGGGACAGCTTCACTGAAGCTTTCTTT. It translates to CSARVRDSFTEAFF.

The table lists this clonotype with many counts. The chain recombines TRBV7-9 with TRBJ1-1, with 9 bases lining up with TRBD1. The CDR3 totals 14 residues. Germline-derived CDR1 and CDR2 are SEHNR and FQNEAQ (reference sequence). Losses at the gene ends were 5 bases for V and 1 base for J; bases not matched to a gene: 2. CDR3 nucleotides: TGTGCCAGCAGCCGGACAGGGGAGAACACTGAAGCTTTCTTT. Its translation: CASSRTGENTEAFF.

In this sample, this clonotype turned up many times. The chain joins TRBV11-2 to TRBJ2-5; possibly TRBD1 or TRBD2 for D (6 bases each). Trimming removed 7 bases at V and 5 bases at J, with 20 bases between. This CDR3 has 15 residues. CDR1 SGHAT and CDR2 FQNNGV come from the germline V gene. CDR3 DNA sequence: TGTGCCAGCACCCCCCCCGGGGGCGGGTGGGAGACCCAGTACTTC. It is translated as CASTPPGGGWETQYF.